Following are 14 T cell receptor beta chains from one sample sequenced in a study of CD8 T cells in ankylosing spondylitis. TCRdb ran MiXCR on the 5' RACE reads and lists one entry per CDR3 protein. Seen here are just over 150,000 distinct CDR3 sequences, 15% to 20% observed once, and the top ten hold roughly 7.7%. The sequenced sample consisted of blood, either unsorted or a sorted T cell fraction (not recorded which). These receptors came from a male donor with ankylosing spondylitis or in good health (not recorded which).

The chain recombines TRBV15 with TRBJ2-7, with 10 bases lining up with TRBD2. This CDR3 region has 17 residues. From germline, CDR1 is LNHNV and CDR2 YYDKDF (reference sequence). The junction had 6 bases not matched to a gene; V was cut back by 1 base and J by 0 bases. CDR3 sequence (DNA): TGTGCCACCAGCAGAGGAACTAGCGGGACATCCTCCTACGAGCAGTACTTC. Amino acids: CATSRGTSGTSSYEQYF.

This clonotype was counted many times. V and J are TRBV5-1 and TRBJ2-1; the match to TRBD1 covers 7 bases. Per the germline V gene, CDR1 is SGHRS and CDR2 is YFSETQ. The CDR3 is 17 residues long. The ends lost 7 bases at V and 6 bases at J; junction bases unmatched: 19. The CDR3 bases are TGCGCCAGCGCCCCGTCGAGGGACAGTGATAGACTCAATGAGCAGTTCTTC. This codes for CASAPSRDSDRLNEQFF.

The chain couples TRBV12-3 or TRBV12-4 to TRBJ2-1; D may be TRBD2 (6 bases). V was clipped by 4 bases and J by 8 bases, with 15 bases between them. The CDR3 runs to 14 residues. The CDR3, as DNA: TGTGCCAGCAGTTCCCAGACTAGTATCCATGAGCAGTTCTTC. Translating gives CASSSQTSIHEQFF.

Concerning this clonotype: A read error may explain this, as a much larger clone is one base away. The J gene is TRBJ1-3, the V gene TRBV19; TRBD1 aligns across 7 bases. The CDR3 length is 16 residues. V lost 4 bases and J lost 9; bases outside the gene matches: 15. Germline V gives CDR1 LNHDA, CDR2 SQIVND (reference sequence). The CDR3 region has the DNA TGTGCCAGTAGTACAAGGGACAGTACAACTGGTAGCACCATATATTTT. Its protein is CASSTRDSTTGSTIYF.

V gene TRBV20-1 combines with J gene TRBJ2-7, with TRBD1 as a possible D gene (5 bases). Between the trimmed V and J ends, which lost 0 bases and 5 bases, there was a span of 14 bases. Germline values: CDR1 DFQATT, CDR2 SNEGSKA (reference sequence). The CDR3 runs 14 residues. CDR3 sequence reads: CSARDIQGQDEQYF. CDR3 in DNA: TGCAGTGCTAGAGATATCCAGGGTCAGGACGAGCAGTACTTC.

This clonotype was recorded at least ten times. The chain couples TRBV5-1 to TRBJ2-5; possibly TRBD1 for D (5 bases). This CDR3 is 15 amino acids long. Germline V lookup: CDR1 SGHRS, CDR2 YFSETQ. V lost 7 bases and J 0 bases, leaving 16 bases between the germline ends. In nucleotides, the CDR3 is TGCGCCAGCCGGACGCTTACAGGCTACCAAGAGACCCAGTACTTC. This codes for CASRTLTGYQETQYF.

This sequence joins TRBV29-1 and TRBJ2-5; no definite D call. This CDR3 is built from 12 residues. From germline, CDR1 is SQVTM and CDR2 ANQGSEA. V was clipped by 3 bases and J by 5 bases, with 10 bases between them. The CDR3 DNA follows: TGCAGCGTTGAGGCCGGGCCTGAGACCCAGTACTTC. It specifies CSVEAGPETQYF.

This clonotype was detected many times. The chain links TRBV28 to TRBJ2-1; possibly TRBD1 for D (7 bases). CDR1 and CDR2 from the germline V gene are MDHEN and SYDVKM. This CDR3 comprises 15 residues. V shed 7 bases and J shed 7 bases, with 20 bases lying between them. The CDR3 sequence: CASTTAGRGVNEQFF. CDR3 DNA sequence: TGTGCCAGCACCACTGCGGGCAGGGGGGTGAATGAGCAGTTCTTC.

The rearrangement joins TRBV6-1 to TRBJ2-2; tentatively, D is TRBD2 (5 bases). This CDR3 spans 14 amino acids. Trimming took 6 bases from V and 6 from J, leaving 14 bases between them. Germline-derived CDR1 and CDR2 are MNHNS and SASEGT. The CDR3 loop is CASSLQLGAGELFF. In DNA, the CDR3 is TGTGCCAGCAGCCTCCAACTAGGCGCCGGGGAGCTGTTTTTT.

For this clonotype: This clone may be a read error of a much larger clone one base away. The chain combines TRBV11-2 with TRBJ2-1; 7 nucleotides match TRBD1. Per germline, CDR1 SGHAT and CDR2 FQNNGV. CDR3 length equals 15 residues. V was pared by 5 bases and J by 6 bases, with 10 bases of the junction left unmatched. CDR3 residues: CASSTATGNPNEQFF. In nucleotides, the CDR3 is TGTGCCAGCAGCACCGCGACAGGGAACCCCAATGAGCAGTTCTTC.

This clonotype was counted ten times or more. The genes are TRBV29-1 and TRBJ1-2, with TRBD1 as a possible D gene (5 bases). The CDR3 runs to 15 residues. Trimming took 6 bases from V and 3 from J, leaving 20 bases between them. Germline CDR1 SQVTM, CDR2 ANQGSEA. The CDR3 is CSVNPWDPLDYGYTF. DNA of the CDR3: TGCAGCGTAAATCCCTGGGACCCCCTAGACTATGGCTACACCTTC.

The V gene is TRBV4-2, the J gene TRBJ2-1; D is possibly TRBD2 (6 bases). There are 20 residues in the CDR3. Trimming removed 1 base at V and 0 bases at J, with 22 bases between. The V gene's germline CDR1 is LGHNA and CDR2 YNFKEQ. In DNA form, the CDR3 reads TGTGCCAGCAGCCAAGTAGTCGCGGCTAGCGCGTATAGCTCCTACAATGAGCAGTTCTTC. It codes for CASSQVVAASAYSSYNEQFF.

The genes are TRBV19 and TRBJ2-2; 10 bases are a match to TRBD2. This CDR3 has 20 amino acids. Trimming took 5 bases from V and 4 from J; bases not matched to a gene: 19. CDR1 is LNHDA, CDR2 SQIVND, per germline (reference sequence). The CDR3 DNA reads as TGTGCCAGTAGTCCCCCCTCCGGACTAGCGGATACAACGAGCACCGGGGAGCTGTTTTTT. It is translated as CASSPPSGLADTTSTGELFF.

The table lists this clonotype with a few counts. V and J are TRBV12-5 and TRBJ2-5; 7 bases are a match to TRBD2. The germline CDR1 and CDR2 sequences are LGHNT and FRNRAP. The CDR3 extends over 13 amino acids. The CDR3 here is CVSGFAGVETQYF. The CDR3 nucleotides read TGTGTCAGTGGTTTTGCGGGAGTGGAGACCCAGTACTTC.